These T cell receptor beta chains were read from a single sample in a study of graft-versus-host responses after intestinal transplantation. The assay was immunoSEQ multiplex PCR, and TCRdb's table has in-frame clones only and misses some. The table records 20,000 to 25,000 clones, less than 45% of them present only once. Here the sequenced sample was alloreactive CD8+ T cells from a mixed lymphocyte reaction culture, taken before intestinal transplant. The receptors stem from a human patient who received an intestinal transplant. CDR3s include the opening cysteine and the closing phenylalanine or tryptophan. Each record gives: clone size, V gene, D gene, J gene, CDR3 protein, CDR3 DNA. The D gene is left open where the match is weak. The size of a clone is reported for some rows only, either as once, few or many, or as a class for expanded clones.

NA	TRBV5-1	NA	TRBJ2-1	CASSRGGSSYNEQFF	TGCGCCAGCAGCAGGGGGGGGAGCTCCTACAATGAGCAGTTCTTC
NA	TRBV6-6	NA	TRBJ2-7	CASSRSVPYEQYF	TGTGCCAGCAGTCGGAGCGTCCCCTACGAGCAGTACTTC
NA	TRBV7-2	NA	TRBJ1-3	CASSLGTPIYF	TGTGCCAGCAGCTTAGGCACGCCGATATATTTT
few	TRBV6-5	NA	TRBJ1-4	CASSEGGGEEKLFF	TGTGCCAGCAGTGAAGGGGGAGGGGAGGAAAAACTGTTTTTT
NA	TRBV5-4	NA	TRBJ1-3	CASSLDGNTIYF	TGTGCCAGCAGCTTGGACGGAAACACCATATATTTT
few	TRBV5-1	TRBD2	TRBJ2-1	CASSPLAGGKGEQFF	TGCGCCAGCAGCCCGTTAGCGGGAGGGAAAGGTGAGCAGTTCTTC
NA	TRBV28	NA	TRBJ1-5	CASTDPIQPQHF	TGTGCCAGCACCGACCCAATTCAGCCCCAGCATTTT
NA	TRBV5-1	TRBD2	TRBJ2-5	CASSLGSSWEGETQYF	TGCGCCAGCAGCTTGGGATCGTCGTGGGAGGGTGAGACCCAGTACTTC
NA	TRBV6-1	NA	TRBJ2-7	CASSRDAGSYEQYF	TGTGCCAGCAGCAGGGACGCCGGCTCCTACGAGCAGTACTTC
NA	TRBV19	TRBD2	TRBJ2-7	CASKRAGRWWYEQYF	TGTGCCAGTAAAAGAGCGGGACGGTGGTGGTACGAGCAGTACTTC
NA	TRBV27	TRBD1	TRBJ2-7	CASRRTGGDEQYF	TGTGCCAGCAGGAGGACAGGGGGCGACGAGCAGTACTTC
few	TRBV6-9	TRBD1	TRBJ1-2	CASSWGQPNYGYTF	TGTGCCAGCAGTTGGGGACAGCCAAACTATGGCTACACCTTC
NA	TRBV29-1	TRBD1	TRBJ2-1	CSVIQGSQPRPYNEQFF	TGCAGCGTGATACAGGGGTCCCAACCGAGGCCCTACAATGAGCAGTTCTTC
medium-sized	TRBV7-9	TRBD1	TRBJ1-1	CASSFGTANTEAFF	TGTGCCAGCAGCTTTGGGACAGCGAACACTGAAGCTTTCTTT
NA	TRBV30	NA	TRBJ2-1	CASTFANEQFF	TGTGCCTCCACCTTTGCGAATGAGCAGTTCTTC
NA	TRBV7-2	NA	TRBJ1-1	CASSPTARLNTEAFF	TGTGCCAGCAGCCCAACGGCACGGCTGAACACTGAAGCTTTCTTT
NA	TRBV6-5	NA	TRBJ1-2	CASSLVTGRSGYTF	TGTGCCAGCAGTTTAGTAACAGGGAGGTCGGGCTACACCTTC
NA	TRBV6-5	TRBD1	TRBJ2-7	CASSFLGQVAYEQYF	TGTGCCAGCAGTTTTCTCGGACAGGTTGCCTACGAGCAGTACTTC
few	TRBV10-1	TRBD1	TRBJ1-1	CASSLTGGKAEAFF	TGCGCCAGCAGTCTGACAGGGGGCAAAGCTGAAGCTTTCTTT
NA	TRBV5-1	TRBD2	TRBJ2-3	CASSISGTSGSTDTQYF	TGCGCCAGCAGCATCTCCGGGACTAGCGGGAGCACAGATACGCAGTATTTT
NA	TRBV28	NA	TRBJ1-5	CASTPRGKPQHF	TGTGCCAGCACCCCGAGGGGGAAGCCCCAGCATTTT
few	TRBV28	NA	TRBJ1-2	CASSGHYGYTF	TGTGCCAGCAGTGGCCACTATGGCTACACCTTC
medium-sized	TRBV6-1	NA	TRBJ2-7	CASSETRGGGEQYF	TGTGCCAGCAGCGAGACCCGGGGCGGAGGCGAGCAGTACTTC
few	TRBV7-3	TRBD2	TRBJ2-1	CASSLGLAVYNEQFF	TGTGCCAGCAGCCTGGGACTAGCGGTTTACAATGAGCAGTTCTTC
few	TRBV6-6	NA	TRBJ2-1	CASSSTYNEQFF	TGTGCCAGCAGCTCAACTTACAATGAGCAGTTCTTC
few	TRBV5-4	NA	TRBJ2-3	CASSREWGQSSSTDTQYF	TGTGCCAGCAGCCGTGAGTGGGGGCAGAGTTCTAGCACAGATACGCAGTATTTT
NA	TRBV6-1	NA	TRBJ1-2	CASSEGRGDYYGYTF	TGTGCCAGCAGTGAAGGAAGGGGAGACTACTATGGCTACACCTTC
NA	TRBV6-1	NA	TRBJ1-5	CASSPSIRVHQPQHF	TGTGCCAGCAGCCCCTCCATCAGGGTCCATCAGCCCCAGCATTTT
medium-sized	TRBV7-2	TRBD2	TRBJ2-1	CASSSLAGGRTEQFF	TGTGCCAGCAGCTCTCTAGCGGGAGGGAGAACTGAGCAGTTCTTC
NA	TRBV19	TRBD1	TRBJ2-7	CASSIAGQAPYEQYF	TGTGCCAGTAGTATAGCGGGACAGGCTCCTTACGAGCAGTACTTC
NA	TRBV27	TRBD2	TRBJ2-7	CASTVLAGVGEQYF	TGTGCCAGCACGGTTCTAGCGGGAGTCGGCGAGCAGTACTTC
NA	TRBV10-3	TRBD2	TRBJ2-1	CAIRRVAGGLYNEQFF	TGTGCCATCAGAAGGGTAGCGGGAGGCCTATACAATGAGCAGTTCTTC
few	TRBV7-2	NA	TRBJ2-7	CASSLWGASYYEQYF	TGTGCCAGCAGCTTATGGGGGGCCTCCTACTACGAGCAGTACTTC
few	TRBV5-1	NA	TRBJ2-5	CASSDLPGPQETQYF	TGCGCCAGCAGCGATTTACCGGGCCCTCAAGAGACCCAGTACTTC
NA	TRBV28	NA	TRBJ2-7	CATGSPTAIYEQYF	TGTGCGACTGGGAGCCCAACGGCGATCTACGAGCAGTACTTC
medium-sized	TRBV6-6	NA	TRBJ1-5	CASSRGAAFRDQPQHF	TGTGCCAGCAGCCGCGGGGCAGCCTTCAGGGATCAGCCCCAGCATTTT
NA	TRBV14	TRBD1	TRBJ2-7	CASSLSGTGGYEQYF	TGTGCCAGCAGCCTATCCGGGACAGGGGGTTACGAGCAGTACTTC
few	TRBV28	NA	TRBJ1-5	CASHLGLLHNQPQHF	TGTGCCAGCCATCTGGGTTTGTTACACAATCAGCCCCAGCATTTT
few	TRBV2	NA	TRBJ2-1	CASTVRSAFF	TGTGCCAGCACGGTGCGGTCCGCGTTCTTC
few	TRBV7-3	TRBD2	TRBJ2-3	CASSLTVFGSSGADTQYF	TGTGCCAGCAGCTTAACCGTATTCGGGTCTAGCGGGGCAGATACGCAGTATTTT
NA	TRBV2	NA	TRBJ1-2	CASRITGSYTF	TGTGCCAGCAGGATTACAGGGAGCTACACCTTC